The rows below give T cell receptor beta chains drawn from one sample of a study of OX40 agonist ivuxolimab in advanced cancers. Sequencing was performed with immunoSEQ multiplex PCR; in TCRdb, only in-frame clones are kept and a portion is missing. The sample lists roughly 48,000 clones; approximately 81% were seen once. Sequenced here: CD4+ or CD8+ T cells sorted from blood, sampled in a trial of the OX40 agonist ivuxolimab. The receptor source for this set is an adult with an advanced solid tumor such as melanoma, head and neck, liver or kidney cancer. CDR3s include the opening cysteine and the closing phenylalanine or tryptophan. D genes are given only for firm matches. The size entry is marked missing in some rows and otherwise reads once, few, many or a size class.

size | J | length | V | D | CDR3 | DNA
. | TRBJ1-1 | 13 | TRBV18 | . | CASSPPDSTEAFF | TGTGCCAGCTCACCACCGGACTCCACTGAAGCTTTCTTT
. | TRBJ2-1 | 17 | TRBV18 | . | CASSLSQPGLPKSGQFF | TGTGCCAGCTCACTATCGCAACCGGGACTTCCGAAATCCGGGCAGTTCTTC
once | TRBJ2-5 | 14 | TRBV21-1 | . | CASTTFDGQETQYF | TGTGCCAGCACAACGTTTGACGGCCAAGAGACCCAGTACTTC
. | TRBJ2-1 | 18 | TRBV30 | TRBD2 | CAWSRPGTSGSLYNEQFF | TGTGCCTGGAGTCGTCCCGGGACTAGCGGAAGTCTGTACAATGAGCAGTTCTTC
. | TRBJ1-1 | 14 | TRBV10-3 | . | CAISARDPNTEAFF | TGTGCCATCAGTGCACGGGACCCGAACACTGAAGCTTTCTTT
. | TRBJ2-1 | 16 | TRBV4-1 | TRBD2 | CASSILLAGAVSEQFF | TGCGCCAGCAGCATTCTTCTAGCGGGAGCTGTGAGTGAGCAGTTCTTC
. | TRBJ2-1 | 13 | TRBV19 | . | CASRPEARAGQFF | TGTGCCAGTAGACCCGAGGCGAGGGCCGGGCAGTTCTTC
. | TRBJ2-5 | 14 | TRBV7-9 | . | CASSLGAPGETQYF | TGTGCCAGCAGCTTAGGCGCCCCGGGGGAGACCCAGTACTTC
. | TRBJ2-3 | 15 | TRBV7-2 | . | CVGRLTGASTDTQYF | TGTGTGGGGCGCCTAACGGGAGCTAGCACAGATACGCAGTATTTT
. | TRBJ2-3 | 17 | TRBV7-8 | TRBD1 | CASSFLTRDRSTDTQYF | TGTGCCAGCAGCTTTCTCACCCGGGACAGGAGCACAGATACGCAGTATTTT
few | TRBJ1-1 | 14 | TRBV10-3 | TRBD1 | CAIGATGRNAEAFF | TGTGCCATCGGGGCGACAGGGAGGAACGCTGAAGCTTTCTTT
once | TRBJ1-3 | 14 | TRBV9 | TRBD1 | CASSVGTGGNTIYF | TGTGCCAGCAGCGTAGGGACAGGAGGAAACACCATATATTTT
. | TRBJ2-1 | 14 | TRBV21-1 | . | CASSRMGSGCEQFF | TGTGCCAGCAGCAGAATGGGCTCGGGTTGTGAGCAGTTCTTC
few | TRBJ1-2 | 16 | TRBV10-3 | TRBD1 | CAISPAGGRGHGGYTF | TGTGCCATCAGCCCGGCCGGGGGCAGGGGGCATGGAGGCTACACCTTC
once | TRBJ1-2 | 14 | TRBV2 | TRBD1 | CANSELQGAVGYTF | TGTGCCAACAGTGAGTTACAGGGGGCAGTTGGCTACACCTTC
few | TRBJ2-1 | 12 | TRBV29-1 | . | CSVGGSDNEQFF | TGCAGCGTTGGGGGCTCAGACAATGAGCAGTTCTTC
. | TRBJ2-1 | 14 | TRBV2 | TRBD1 | CASTRQGSYNEQFF | TGTGCCAGCACCAGACAGGGCTCCTACAATGAGCAGTTCTTC
. | TRBJ2-3 | 15 | TRBV6-5 | TRBD2 | CASSTTSGAQTTQYF | TGTGCCAGCAGTACTACTAGCGGAGCACAGACTACGCAGTATTTT
. | TRBJ1-4 | 14 | TRBV6-5 | TRBD1 | CASSNRGWGEKLFF | TGTGCCAGCAGTAACAGGGGATGGGGTGAAAAACTGTTTTTT
. | TRBJ2-3 | 15 | TRBV2 | . | CASKPPGRNTDTQYF | TGTGCCAGCAAGCCCCCCGGGAGAAACACAGATACGCAGTATTTT
. | TRBJ1-2 | 15 | TRBV19 | TRBD1 | CASSISGTALYGYTF | TGTGCCAGTAGTATAAGTGGGACAGCGCTCTATGGCTACACCTTC
. | TRBJ2-7 | 17 | TRBV5-6 | TRBD2 | CASSLVGAGVATYEQYF | TGTGCCAGCAGCTTGGTAGGTGCGGGGGTGGCGACTTACGAGCAGTACTTC
. | TRBJ1-2 | 13 | TRBV21-1 | . | CASSKGGEKGYTF | TGTGCCAGCAGCAAAGGAGGGGAGAAGGGCTACACCTTC
. | TRBJ1-5 | 20 | TRBV7-8 | . | CASSRDPQQTGYYSNQPQHF | TGTGCCAGCAGCCGCGATCCACAACAGACAGGCTATTATAGCAATCAGCCCCAGCATTTT
. | TRBJ2-7 | 16 | TRBV7-8 | TRBD2 | CASSSQAGTSGYEQYF | TGTGCCAGCAGCTCCCAGGCGGGGACTAGCGGCTACGAGCAGTACTTC
. | TRBJ2-7 | 12 | TRBV29-1 | . | CSVDLPGYEQYF | TGCAGCGTTGATTTGCCGGGCTACGAGCAGTACTTC
. | TRBJ2-1 | 15 | TRBV5-1 | TRBD2 | CASSLTSGFYNEQFF | TGCGCCAGCAGCTTAACTAGCGGATTTTACAATGAGCAGTTCTTC
. | TRBJ2-5 | 14 | TRBV5-4 | . | CASSLTDGKETQYF | TGTGCCAGCAGCTTGACCGACGGGAAGGAGACCCAGTACTTC
. | TRBJ1-5 | 12 | TRBV16 | . | CASRPSGVAQHF | TGTGCCAGCAGACCGTCGGGGGTTGCCCAGCATTTT
. | TRBJ1-2 | 12 | TRBV4-1 | . | CASSQVQDSYTF | TGCGCCAGCAGCCAAGTCCAGGACAGCTACACCTTC
. | TRBJ2-7 | 17 | TRBV11-2 | TRBD2 | CASSPGTSGWLSYEQYF | TGTGCCAGCAGCCCGGGGACTAGCGGGTGGCTCTCCTACGAGCAGTACTTC
few | TRBJ1-4 | 12 | TRBV2 | TRBD1 | CASRQGGEKLFF | TGTGCCTCCCGACAGGGGGGTGAAAAACTGTTTTTT
once | TRBJ2-1 | 14 | TRBV27 | . | CASSLFASYNEQFF | TGTGCCAGCAGTTTATTTGCAAGCTACAATGAGCAGTTCTTC
few | TRBJ1-1 | 14 | TRBV30 | . | CAWSVKGIRAEAFF | TGTGCCTGGAGTGTAAAGGGGATTAGGGCTGAAGCTTTCTTT
. | TRBJ2-7 | 14 | TRBV12-5 | . | CASGLKGLHYEQYF | TGTGCTAGTGGTTTGAAGGGTCTACACTACGAGCAGTACTTC
once | TRBJ2-5 | 13 | TRBV5-1 | . | CASTMPGQETQYF | TGCGCCAGCACCATGCCAGGACAAGAGACCCAGTACTTC
. | TRBJ1-1 | 15 | TRBV15 | . | CATSRVTGMGTEAFF | TGTGCCACCAGCAGAGTCACAGGGATGGGGACTGAAGCTTTCTTT
. | TRBJ1-1 | 15 | TRBV19 | . | CASSTLPGANTEAFF | TGTGCCAGTAGTACACTACCAGGCGCGAACACTGAAGCTTTCTTT
. | TRBJ1-5 | 15 | TRBV5-1 | TRBD1 | CASSLGGTGDQPQHF | TGCGCCAGCAGCTTGGGCGGGACAGGGGATCAGCCCCAGCATTTT
. | TRBJ1-2 | 13 | TRBV29-1 | . | CSVASSGSAGYTF | TGCAGCGTTGCGAGTTCAGGGTCGGCTGGCTACACCTTC
. | TRBJ2-7 | 15 | TRBV7-2 | . | CASSLVPRNPYEQYF | TGTGCCAGCAGCTTAGTCCCTCGCAACCCATACGAGCAGTACTTC